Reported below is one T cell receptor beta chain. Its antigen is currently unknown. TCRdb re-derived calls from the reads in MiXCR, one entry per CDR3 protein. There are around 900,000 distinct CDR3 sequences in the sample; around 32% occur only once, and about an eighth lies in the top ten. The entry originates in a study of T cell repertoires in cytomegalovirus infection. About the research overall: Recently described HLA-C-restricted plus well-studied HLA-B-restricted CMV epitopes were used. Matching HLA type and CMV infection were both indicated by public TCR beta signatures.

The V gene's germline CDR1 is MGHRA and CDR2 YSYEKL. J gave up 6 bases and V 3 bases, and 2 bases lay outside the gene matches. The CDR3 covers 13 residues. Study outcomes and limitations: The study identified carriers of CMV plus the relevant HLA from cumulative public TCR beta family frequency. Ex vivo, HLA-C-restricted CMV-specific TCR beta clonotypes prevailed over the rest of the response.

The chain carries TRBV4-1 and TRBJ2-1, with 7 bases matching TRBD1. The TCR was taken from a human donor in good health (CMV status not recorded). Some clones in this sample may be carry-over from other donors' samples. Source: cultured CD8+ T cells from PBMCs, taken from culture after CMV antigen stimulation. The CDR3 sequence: CASSQRGPNEQFF. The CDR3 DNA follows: TGCGCCAGCAGCCAGAGGGGGCCCAATGAGCAGTTCTTC.